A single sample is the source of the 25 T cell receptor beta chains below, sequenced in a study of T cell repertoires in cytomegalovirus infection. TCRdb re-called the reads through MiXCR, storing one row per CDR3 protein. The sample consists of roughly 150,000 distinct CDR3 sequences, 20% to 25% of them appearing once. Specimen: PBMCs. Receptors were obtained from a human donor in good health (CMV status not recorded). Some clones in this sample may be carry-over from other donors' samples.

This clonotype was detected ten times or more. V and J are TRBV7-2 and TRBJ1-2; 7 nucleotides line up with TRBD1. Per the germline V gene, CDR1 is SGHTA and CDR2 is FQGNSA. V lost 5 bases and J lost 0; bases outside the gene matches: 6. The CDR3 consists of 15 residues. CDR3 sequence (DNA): TGTGCCAGCAGCCCTCACAGGGGAACTAACTATGGCTACACCTTC. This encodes CASSPHRGTNYGYTF.

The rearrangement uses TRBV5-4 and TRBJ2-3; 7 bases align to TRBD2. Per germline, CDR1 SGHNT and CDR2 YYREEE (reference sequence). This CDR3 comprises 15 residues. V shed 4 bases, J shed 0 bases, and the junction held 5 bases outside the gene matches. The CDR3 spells CASSPLATSTDTQYF. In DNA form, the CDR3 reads TGTGCCAGCAGCCCACTAGCGACCAGCACAGATACGCAGTATTTT.

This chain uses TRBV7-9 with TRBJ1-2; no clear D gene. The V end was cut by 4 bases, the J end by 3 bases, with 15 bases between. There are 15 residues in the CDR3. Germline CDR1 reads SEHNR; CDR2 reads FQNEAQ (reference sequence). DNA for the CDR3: TGTGCCAGCAGCTCCCCGGACCCAGAGGACTATGGCTACACCTTC. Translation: CASSSPDPEDYGYTF.

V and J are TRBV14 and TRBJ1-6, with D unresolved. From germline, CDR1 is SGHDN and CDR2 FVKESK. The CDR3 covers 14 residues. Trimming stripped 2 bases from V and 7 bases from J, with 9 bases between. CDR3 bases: TGTGCCAGCAGCCAACGAGTCGGGAATTCACCCCTCCACTTT. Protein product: CASSQRVGNSPLHF.

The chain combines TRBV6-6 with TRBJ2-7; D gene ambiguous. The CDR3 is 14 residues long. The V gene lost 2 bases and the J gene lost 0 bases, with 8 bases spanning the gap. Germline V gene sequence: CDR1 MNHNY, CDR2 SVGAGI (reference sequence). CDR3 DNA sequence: TGTGCCAGCAGTTACGGGATGAGCTCCTACGAGCAGTACTTC. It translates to CASSYGMSSYEQYF.

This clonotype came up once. This chain's CDR3 is CASSLRVEGVYEQYF. The CDR3 nucleotides read TGTGCCAGCAGCTTGCGGGTGGAGGGCGTCTACGAGCAGTACTTC. The rearrangement uses TRBV7-9 and TRBJ2-7, with D possibly being TRBD2 (6 bases). CDR1 and CDR2 (germline): SEHNR, FQNEAQ (reference sequence). Trimming pared 3 bases from V and 3 bases from J, leaving 15 bases between. This CDR3 comprises 15 residues.

This chain's CDR3 is CASSYGDSYGYTF. CDR3 sequence (DNA): TGTGCCAGCAGTTACGGGGACAGCTATGGCTACACCTTC. J is TRBJ1-2 and V is TRBV6-5, with 7 positions matching TRBD1. With 2 bases clipped from V and 4 bases from J, the junction kept 1 base outside the gene matches. Germline V gives CDR1 MNHEY, CDR2 SVGAGI. The CDR3 sequence is 13 residues long.

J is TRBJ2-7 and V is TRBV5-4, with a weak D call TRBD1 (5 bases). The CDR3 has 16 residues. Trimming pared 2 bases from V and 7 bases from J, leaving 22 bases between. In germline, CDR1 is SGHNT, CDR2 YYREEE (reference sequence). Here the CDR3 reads CASSFGDQGSLREQYF. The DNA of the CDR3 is TGTGCCAGCAGCTTTGGGGATCAGGGCTCCCTACGAGAGCAGTACTTC.

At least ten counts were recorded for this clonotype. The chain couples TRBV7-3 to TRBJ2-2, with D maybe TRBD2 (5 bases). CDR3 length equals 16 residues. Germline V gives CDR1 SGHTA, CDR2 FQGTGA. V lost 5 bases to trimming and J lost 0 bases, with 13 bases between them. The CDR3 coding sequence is TGTGCCAGCAGCCCCGGACTTTTGGCGAACACCGGGGAGCTGTTTTTT. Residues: CASSPGLLANTGELFF.

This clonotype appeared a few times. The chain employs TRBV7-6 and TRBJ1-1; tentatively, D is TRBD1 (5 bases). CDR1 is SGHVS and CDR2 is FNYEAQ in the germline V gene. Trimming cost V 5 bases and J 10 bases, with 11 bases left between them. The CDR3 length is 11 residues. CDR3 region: CASSLRDAAFF. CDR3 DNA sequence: TGTGCCAGCAGCCTCCGGGACGCAGCTTTCTTT.

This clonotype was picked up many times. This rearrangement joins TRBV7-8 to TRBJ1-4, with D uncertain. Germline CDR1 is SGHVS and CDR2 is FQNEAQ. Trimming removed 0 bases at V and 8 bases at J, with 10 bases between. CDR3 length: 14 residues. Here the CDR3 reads CASSLAEVGEKLFF. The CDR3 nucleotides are TGTGCCAGCAGCTTAGCCGAGGTTGGAGAAAAACTGTTTTTT.

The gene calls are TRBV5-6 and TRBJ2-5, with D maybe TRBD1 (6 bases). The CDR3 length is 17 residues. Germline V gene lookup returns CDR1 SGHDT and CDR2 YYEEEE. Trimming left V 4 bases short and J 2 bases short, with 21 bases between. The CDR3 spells CASSPLSGGASQETQYF. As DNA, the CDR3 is TGTGCCAGCAGCCCCCTGTCTGGGGGCGCGTCTCAAGAGACCCAGTACTTC.

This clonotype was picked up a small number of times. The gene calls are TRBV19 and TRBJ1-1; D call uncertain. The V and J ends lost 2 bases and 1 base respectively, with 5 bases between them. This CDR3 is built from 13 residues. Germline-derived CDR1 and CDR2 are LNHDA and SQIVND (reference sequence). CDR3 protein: CASSISTNTEAFF. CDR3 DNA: TGTGCCAGTAGTATAAGCACGAACACTGAAGCTTTCTTT.

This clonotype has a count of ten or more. Written as DNA, the CDR3 is TGTGCCAGCAGTTTAGGTGGCAGTAGAGGATATGGCTACACCTTC. The encoded protein is CASSLGGSRGYGYTF. The chain has TRBV12-3 or TRBV12-4 and TRBJ1-2; D is undetermined. V lost 1 base and J lost 5, with 14 bases in between. The CDR3 contains 15 residues.

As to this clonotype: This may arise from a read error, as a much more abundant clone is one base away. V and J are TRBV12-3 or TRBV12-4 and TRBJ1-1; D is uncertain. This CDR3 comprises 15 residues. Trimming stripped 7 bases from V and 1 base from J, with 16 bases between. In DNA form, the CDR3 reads TGTGCCAGCACCGTTTATGGGTCCTGGAACACTGAAGCTTTCTTT. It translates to CASTVYGSWNTEAFF.

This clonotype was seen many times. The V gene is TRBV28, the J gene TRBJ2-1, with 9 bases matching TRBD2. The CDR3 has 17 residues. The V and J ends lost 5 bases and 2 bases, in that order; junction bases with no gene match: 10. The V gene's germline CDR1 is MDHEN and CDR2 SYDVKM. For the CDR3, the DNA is TGTGCCAGCAGTCCCCCCCATAGCGGGAGCCCCTACAATGAGCAGTTCTTC. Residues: CASSPPHSGSPYNEQFF.

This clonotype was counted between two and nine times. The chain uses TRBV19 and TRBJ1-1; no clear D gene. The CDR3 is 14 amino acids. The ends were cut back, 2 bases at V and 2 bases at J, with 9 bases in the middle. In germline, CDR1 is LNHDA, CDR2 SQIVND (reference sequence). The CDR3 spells CASSIIASNTEAFF. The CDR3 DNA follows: TGTGCCAGTAGTATAATTGCGTCAAACACTGAAGCTTTCTTT.

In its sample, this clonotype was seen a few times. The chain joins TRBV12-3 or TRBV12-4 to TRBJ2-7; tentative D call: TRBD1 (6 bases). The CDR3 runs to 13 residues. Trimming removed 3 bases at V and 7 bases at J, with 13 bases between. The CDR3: CASSLGARREQYF. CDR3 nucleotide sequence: TGTGCCAGCAGTTTGGGGGCTAGGAGAGAGCAGTACTTC.

The CDR3 here is CASSGDRPLSYEQYF. The CDR3 DNA follows: TGTGCCAGCAGTGGGGACAGGCCCCTCTCCTACGAGCAGTACTTC. The chain is built from TRBV6-1 and TRBJ2-7; 8 bases line up with TRBD1. V shed 4 bases, J shed 0 bases, and the junction held 5 bases outside the gene matches. Germline V lookup: CDR1 MNHNS, CDR2 SASEGT. CDR3 length: 15 amino acids.

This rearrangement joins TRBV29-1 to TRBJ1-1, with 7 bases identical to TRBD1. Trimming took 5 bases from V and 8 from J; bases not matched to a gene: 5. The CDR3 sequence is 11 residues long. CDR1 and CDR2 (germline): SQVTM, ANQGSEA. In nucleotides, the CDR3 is TGCAGCGTTCCACAGGGGAGGGAAGCTTTCTTT. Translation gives CSVPQGREAFF.

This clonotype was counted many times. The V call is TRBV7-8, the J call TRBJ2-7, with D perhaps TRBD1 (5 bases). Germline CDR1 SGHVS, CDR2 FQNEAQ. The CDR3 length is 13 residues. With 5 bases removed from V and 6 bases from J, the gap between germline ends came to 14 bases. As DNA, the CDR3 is TGTGCCAGCAGCATGTCAGGGAAACGCGAGCAGTACTTC. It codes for CASSMSGKREQYF.

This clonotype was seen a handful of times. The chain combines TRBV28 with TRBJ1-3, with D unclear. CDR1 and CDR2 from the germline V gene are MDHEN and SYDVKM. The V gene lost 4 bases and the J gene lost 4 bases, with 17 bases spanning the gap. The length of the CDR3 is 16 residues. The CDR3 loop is CASSSPGIRTGNTIYF. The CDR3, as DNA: TGTGCCAGCAGTTCGCCGGGAATTCGAACCGGAAACACCATATATTTT.

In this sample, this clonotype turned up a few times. The CDR3 coding sequence is TGCGCCAGCAGCGTGTATGGGGAAATGAACACTGAAGCTTTCTTT. It translates to CASSVYGEMNTEAFF. The chain couples TRBV5-1 to TRBJ1-1; no firm D call. The CDR3 is 15 amino acids. From germline, CDR1 is SGHRS and CDR2 YFSETQ. The V gene lost 4 bases and the J gene lost 0 bases, with 13 bases spanning the gap.

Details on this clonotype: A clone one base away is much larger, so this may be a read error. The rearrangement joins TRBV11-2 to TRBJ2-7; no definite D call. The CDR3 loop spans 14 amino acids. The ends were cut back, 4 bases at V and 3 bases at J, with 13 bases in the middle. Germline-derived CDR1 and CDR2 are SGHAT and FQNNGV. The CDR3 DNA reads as TGTGCCAGCAGCTCGTGGGAACAGAACTACGAGCAGTACTTC. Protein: CASSSWEQNYEQYF.

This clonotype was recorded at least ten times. The CDR3 here is CASSAARAYNEQFF. Here the CDR3 DNA reads TGTGCCAGCAGTGCGGCTAGAGCCTACAATGAGCAGTTCTTC. The rearrangement joins TRBV6-1 to TRBJ2-1; no firm D call. Germline V gene lookup returns CDR1 MNHNS and CDR2 SASEGT. The CDR3 spans 14 residues. V lost 4 bases and J 2 bases, leaving 9 bases between the germline ends.